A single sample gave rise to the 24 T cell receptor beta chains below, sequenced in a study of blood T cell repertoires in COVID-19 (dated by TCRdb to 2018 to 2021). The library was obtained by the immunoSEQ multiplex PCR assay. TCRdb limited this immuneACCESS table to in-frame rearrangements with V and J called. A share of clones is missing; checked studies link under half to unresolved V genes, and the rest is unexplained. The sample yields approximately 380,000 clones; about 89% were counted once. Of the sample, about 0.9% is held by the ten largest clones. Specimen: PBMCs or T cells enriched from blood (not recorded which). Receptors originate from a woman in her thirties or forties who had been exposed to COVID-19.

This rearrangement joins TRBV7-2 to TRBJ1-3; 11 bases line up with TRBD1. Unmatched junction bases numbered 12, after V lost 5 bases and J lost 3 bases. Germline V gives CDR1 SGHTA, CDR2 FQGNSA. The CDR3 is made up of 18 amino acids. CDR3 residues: CASSEEGGQGVFGNTIYF. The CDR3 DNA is TGTGCCAGCAGCGAAGAGGGGGGACAGGGGGTTTTTGGAAACACCATATATTTT. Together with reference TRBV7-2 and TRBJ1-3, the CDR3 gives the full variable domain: GAGVSQSPSNKVTEKGKDVELRCDPISGHTALYWYRQSLGQGLEFLIYFQGNSAPDKSGLPSDRFSAERTGGSVSTLTIQRTQQEDSAVYLCASSEEGGQGVFGNTIYFGEGSWLTVV.

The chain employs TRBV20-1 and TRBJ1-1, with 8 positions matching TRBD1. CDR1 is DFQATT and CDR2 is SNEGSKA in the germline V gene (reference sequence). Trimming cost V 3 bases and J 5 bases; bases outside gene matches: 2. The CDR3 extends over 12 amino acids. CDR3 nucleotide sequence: TGCAGTGCTAGTCAGGGGGCTACTGAAGCTTTCTTT. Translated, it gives CSASQGATEAFF.

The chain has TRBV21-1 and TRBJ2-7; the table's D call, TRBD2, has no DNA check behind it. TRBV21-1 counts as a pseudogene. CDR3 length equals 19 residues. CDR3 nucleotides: TGTGCCAGCACCCCAAAGGGGGTCCTAGCGGGAGGATTTACCTACGAGCAGTACTTC. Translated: CASTPKGVLAGGFTYEQYF.

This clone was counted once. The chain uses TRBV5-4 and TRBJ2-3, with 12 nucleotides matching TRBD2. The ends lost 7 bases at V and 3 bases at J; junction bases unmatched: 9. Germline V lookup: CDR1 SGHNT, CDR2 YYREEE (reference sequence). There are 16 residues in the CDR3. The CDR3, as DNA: TGTGCCAGCTCCGCTAGCGGGAGGGCGTGGACAGATACGCAGTATTTT. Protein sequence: CASSASGRAWTDTQYF.

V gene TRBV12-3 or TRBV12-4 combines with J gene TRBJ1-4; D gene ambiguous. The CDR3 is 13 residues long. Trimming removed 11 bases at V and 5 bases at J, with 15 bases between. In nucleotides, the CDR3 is TGTGCCTCCAGCCCAGGCAAAAATGAAAAACTGTTTTTT. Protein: CASSPGKNEKLFF.

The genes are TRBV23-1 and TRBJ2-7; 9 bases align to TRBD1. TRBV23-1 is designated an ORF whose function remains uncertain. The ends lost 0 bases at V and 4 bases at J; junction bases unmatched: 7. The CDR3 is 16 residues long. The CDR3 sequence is CASSQSGTGSRYEQYF. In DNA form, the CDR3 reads TGCGCCAGCAGTCAATCGGGGACAGGGAGCAGATACGAGCAGTACTTC.

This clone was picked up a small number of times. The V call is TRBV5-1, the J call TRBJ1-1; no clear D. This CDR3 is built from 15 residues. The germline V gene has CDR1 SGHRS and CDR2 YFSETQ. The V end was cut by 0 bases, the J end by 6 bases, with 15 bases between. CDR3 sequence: CASSLDGGPESEAFF. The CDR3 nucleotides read TGCGCCAGCAGCTTGGATGGAGGGCCGGAGTCTGAAGCTTTCTTT.

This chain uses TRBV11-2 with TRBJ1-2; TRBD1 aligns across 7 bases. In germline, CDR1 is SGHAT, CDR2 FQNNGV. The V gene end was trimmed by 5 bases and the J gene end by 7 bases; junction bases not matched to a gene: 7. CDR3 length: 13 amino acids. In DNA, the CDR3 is TGTGCCAGCAGCCCGACAGGGTGGGGTGGCTACACCTTC. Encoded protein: CASSPTGWGGYTF.

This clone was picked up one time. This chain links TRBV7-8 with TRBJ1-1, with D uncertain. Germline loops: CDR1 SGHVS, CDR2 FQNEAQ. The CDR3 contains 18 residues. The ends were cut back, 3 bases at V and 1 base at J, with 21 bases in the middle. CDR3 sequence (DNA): TGTGCCAGCAGCTTGGGCTACAATTATGAGGGCACGAACACTGAAGCTTTCTTT. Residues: CASSLGYNYEGTNTEAFF.

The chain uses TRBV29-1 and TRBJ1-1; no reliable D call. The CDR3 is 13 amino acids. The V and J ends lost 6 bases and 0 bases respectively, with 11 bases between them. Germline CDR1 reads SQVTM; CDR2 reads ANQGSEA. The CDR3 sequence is CSVLRNVNTEAFF. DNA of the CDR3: TGCAGCGTCCTCAGGAATGTGAACACTGAAGCTTTCTTT.

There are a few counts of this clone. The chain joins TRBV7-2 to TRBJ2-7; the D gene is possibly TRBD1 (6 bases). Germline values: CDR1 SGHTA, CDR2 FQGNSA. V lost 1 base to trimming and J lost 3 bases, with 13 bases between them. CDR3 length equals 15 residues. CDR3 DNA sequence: TGTGCCAGCAGCTTAGAAGTAGGGACACTCTACGAGCAGTACTTC. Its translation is CASSLEVGTLYEQYF.

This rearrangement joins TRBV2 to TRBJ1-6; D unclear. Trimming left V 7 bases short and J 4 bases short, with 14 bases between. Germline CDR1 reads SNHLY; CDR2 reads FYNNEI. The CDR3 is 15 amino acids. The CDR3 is CASKPAGGYNSPLHF. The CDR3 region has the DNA TGTGCCAGCAAACCGGCCGGCGGATATAATTCACCCCTCCACTTT.

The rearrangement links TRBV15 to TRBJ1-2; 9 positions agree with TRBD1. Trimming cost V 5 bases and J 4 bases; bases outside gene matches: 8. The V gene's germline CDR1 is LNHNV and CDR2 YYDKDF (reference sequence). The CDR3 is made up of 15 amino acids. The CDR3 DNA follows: TGTGCCACCAGCCCAGCACAGGGGGCCTCCTATGGCTACACCTTC. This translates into CATSPAQGASYGYTF.

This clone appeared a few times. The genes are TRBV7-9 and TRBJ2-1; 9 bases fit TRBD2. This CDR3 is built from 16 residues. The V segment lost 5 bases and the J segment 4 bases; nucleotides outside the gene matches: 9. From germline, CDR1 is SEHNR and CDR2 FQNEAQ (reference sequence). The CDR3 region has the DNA TGTGCCAGCAGCCTTCGGCGGGAGGGCTTGTACAATGAGCAGTTCTTC. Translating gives CASSLRREGLYNEQFF.

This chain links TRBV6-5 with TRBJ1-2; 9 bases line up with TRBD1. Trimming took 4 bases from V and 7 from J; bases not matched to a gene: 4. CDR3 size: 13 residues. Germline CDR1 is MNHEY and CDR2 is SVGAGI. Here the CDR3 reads CASSSRDRVGYTF. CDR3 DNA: TGTGCCAGCAGTTCTCGGGACAGGGTTGGCTACACCTTC.

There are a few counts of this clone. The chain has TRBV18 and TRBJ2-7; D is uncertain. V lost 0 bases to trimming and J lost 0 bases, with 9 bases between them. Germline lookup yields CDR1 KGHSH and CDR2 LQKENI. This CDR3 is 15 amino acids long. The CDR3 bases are TGTGCCAGCTCACCACCGGTCGTGAGCTCCTACGAGCAGTACTTC. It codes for CASSPPVVSSYEQYF. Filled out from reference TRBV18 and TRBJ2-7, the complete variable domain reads NAGVMQNPRHLVRRRGQEARLRCSPMKGHSHVYWYRQLPEEGLKFMVYLQKENIIDESGMPKERFSAEFPKEGPSILRIQQVVRGDSAAYFCASSPPVVSSYEQYFGPGTRLTVT.

CDR3 coding DNA: TGTGCCAGCAGCCACCTGGCCGGCACAGATACGCAGTATTTT. Translation: CASSHLAGTDTQYF. The chain carries TRBV7-6 and TRBJ2-3; D gene unclear. Germline V gene lookup returns CDR1 SGHVS and CDR2 FNYEAQ. V was clipped by 5 bases and J by 1 base, with 10 bases between them. This CDR3 spans 14 amino acids.

CDR3 sequence reads: CASSLDRGTPSYNEQFF. The CDR3, as DNA: TGTGCCAGCTCACTCGACAGGGGGACCCCTTCCTACAATGAGCAGTTCTTC. The chain is built from TRBV18 and TRBJ2-1, with TRBD1 matching over 9 bases. Looked up from germline, CDR1 is KGHSH and CDR2 is LQKENI. The CDR3 contains 17 residues. The trim removed 4 bases at V and 1 base at J, leaving 8 bases unmatched.

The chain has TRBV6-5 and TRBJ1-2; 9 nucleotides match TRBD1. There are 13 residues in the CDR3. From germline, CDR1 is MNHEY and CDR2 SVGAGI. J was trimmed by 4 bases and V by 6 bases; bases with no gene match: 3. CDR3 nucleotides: TGTGCCAGCAGGGCGGGACAGGGCTATGGCTACACCTTC. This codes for CASRAGQGYGYTF.

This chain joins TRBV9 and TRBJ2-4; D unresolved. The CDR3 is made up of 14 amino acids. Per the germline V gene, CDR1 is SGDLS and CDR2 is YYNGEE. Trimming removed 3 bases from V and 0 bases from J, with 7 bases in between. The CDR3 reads CASSGDLAKNIQYF. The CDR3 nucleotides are TGTGCCAGCAGCGGCGATTTAGCCAAAAACATTCAGTACTTC.

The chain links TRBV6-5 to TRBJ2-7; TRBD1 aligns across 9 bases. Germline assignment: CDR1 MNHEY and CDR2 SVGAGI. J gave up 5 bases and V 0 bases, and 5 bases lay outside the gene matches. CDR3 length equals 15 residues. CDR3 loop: CASSYSTRTGDEQYF. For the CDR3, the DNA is TGTGCCAGCAGTTACTCGACTAGGACAGGGGACGAGCAGTACTTC.

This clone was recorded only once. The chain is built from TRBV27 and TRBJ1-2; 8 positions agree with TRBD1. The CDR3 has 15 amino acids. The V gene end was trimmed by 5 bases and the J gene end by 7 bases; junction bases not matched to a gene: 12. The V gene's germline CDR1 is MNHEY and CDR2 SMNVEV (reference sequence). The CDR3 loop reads CASSPGTGKFGGYTF. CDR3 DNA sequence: TGTGCCAGCAGTCCGGGGACAGGAAAGTTCGGTGGCTACACCTTC.

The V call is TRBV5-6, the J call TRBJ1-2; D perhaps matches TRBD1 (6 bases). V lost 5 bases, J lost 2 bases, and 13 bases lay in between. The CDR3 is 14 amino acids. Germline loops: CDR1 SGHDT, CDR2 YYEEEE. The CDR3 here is CASRPGTNNYGYTF. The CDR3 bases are TGTGCCAGCAGACCCGGGACAAACAACTATGGCTACACCTTC.

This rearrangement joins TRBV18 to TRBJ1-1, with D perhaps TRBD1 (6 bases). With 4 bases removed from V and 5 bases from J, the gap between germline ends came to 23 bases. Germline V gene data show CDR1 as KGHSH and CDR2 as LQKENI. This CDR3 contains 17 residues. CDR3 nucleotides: TGTGCCAGCTCACTACACACACCCGGGGGGCCGGGGACTGAAGCTTTCTTT. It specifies CASSLHTPGGPGTEAFF.